The T cell receptor (beta chain) described here comes from a study of blood T cell repertoires in COVID-19. Study-wide context: Specimens from acute and convalescent COVID-19 originated in the United States, Italy and Spain. In each case, the material was cDNA or gDNA derived from T cells, B-cell-depleted T cells, or PBMCs.

Per the study methods: Reference gene primer amplification in the assay estimated nucleated cell counts. Repertoires were generated with immunoSEQ multiplex PCR, while TCRdb's copy carries only in-frame clones and drops some. That table is the source of V, J and clone size, and D and trimming were worked out from the DNA. Of over 65,000 clones listed, about three quarters are singletons. Germline V gene lookup returns CDR1 SEHNR and CDR2 FQNEAQ (reference sequence). V was cut by 3 bases and J by 6 bases, with 11 bases left in between. The CDR3 consists of 13 residues. The sample consisted of peripheral blood. The chain is built from TRBV7-9 and TRBJ1-1; D remains ambiguous. The source is a human donor in a cohort sampled during active COVID-19. The CDR3 region is CASSLAGLSEAFF. The CDR3 DNA sequence: TGTGCCAGCAGCTTGGCGGGGTTATCTGAAGCTTTCTTT. The full variable domain, in which reference TRBV7-9 and TRBJ1-1 provide the parts outside the CDR3, is DTGVSQNPRHKITKRGQNVTFRCDPISEHNRLYWYRQTLGQGPEFLTYFQNEAQLEKSRLLSDRFSAERPKGSFSTLEIQRTEQGDSAMYLCASSLAGLSEAFFGQGTRLTVV.